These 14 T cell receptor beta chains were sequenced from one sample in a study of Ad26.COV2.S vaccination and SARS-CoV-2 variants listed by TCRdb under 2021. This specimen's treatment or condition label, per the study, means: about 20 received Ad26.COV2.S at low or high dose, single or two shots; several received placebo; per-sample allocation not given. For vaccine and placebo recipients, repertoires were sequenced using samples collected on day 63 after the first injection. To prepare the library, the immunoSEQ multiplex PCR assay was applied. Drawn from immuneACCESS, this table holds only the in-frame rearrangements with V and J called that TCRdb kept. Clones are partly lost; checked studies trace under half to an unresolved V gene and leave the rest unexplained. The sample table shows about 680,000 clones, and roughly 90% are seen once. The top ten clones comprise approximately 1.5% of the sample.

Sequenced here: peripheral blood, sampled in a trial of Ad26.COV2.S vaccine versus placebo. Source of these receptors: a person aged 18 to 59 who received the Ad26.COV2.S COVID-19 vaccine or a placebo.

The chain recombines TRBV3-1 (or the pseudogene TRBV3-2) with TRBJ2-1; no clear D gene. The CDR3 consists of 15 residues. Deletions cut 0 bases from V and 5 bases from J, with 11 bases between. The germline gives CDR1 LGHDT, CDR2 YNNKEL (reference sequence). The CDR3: CASSQDTVLNNEQFF. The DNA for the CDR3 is TGTGCCAGCAGCCAAGATACGGTACTCAACAATGAGCAGTTCTTC.

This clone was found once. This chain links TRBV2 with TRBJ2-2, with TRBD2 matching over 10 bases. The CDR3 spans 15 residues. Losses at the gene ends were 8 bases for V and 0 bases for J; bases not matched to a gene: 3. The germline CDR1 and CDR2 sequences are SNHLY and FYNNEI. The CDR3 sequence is CASDLAGANTGELFF. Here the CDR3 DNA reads TGTGCCAGCGACCTAGCGGGAGCGAACACCGGGGAGCTGTTTTTT.

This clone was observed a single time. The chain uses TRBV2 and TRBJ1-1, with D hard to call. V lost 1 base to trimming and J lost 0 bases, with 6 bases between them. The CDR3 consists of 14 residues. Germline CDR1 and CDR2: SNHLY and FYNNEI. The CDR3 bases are TGTGCCAGCAGTGAAGAGACAATGAACACTGAAGCTTTCTTT. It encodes CASSEETMNTEAFF.

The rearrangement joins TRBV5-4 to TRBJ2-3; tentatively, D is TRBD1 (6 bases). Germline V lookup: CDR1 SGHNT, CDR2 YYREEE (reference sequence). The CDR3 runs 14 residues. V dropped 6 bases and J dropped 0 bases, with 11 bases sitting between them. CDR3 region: CASTQDSSTDTQYF. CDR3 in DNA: TGTGCCAGCACCCAGGACAGTAGCACAGATACGCAGTATTTT.

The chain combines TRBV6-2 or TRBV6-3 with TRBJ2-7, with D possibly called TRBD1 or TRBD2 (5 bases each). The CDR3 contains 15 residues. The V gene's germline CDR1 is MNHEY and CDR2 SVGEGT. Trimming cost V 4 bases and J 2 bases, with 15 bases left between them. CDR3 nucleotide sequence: TGTGCCAGCAGTTGGCCGGGACGGGAAACCTACGAGCAGTACTTC. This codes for CASSWPGRETYEQYF.

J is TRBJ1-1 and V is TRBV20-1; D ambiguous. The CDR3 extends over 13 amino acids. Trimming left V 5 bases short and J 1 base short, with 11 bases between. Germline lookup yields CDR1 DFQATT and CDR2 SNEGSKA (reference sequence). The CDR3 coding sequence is TGCAGTGCTCGTGGGGATAGGAACACTGAAGCTTTCTTT. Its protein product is CSARGDRNTEAFF.

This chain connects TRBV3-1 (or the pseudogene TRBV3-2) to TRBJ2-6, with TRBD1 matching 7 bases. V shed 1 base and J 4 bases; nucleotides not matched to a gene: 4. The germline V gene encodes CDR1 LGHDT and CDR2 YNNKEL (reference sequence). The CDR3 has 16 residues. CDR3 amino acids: CASSQGGGRGANVLTF. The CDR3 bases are TGTGCCAGCAGCCAAGGAGGGGGCAGAGGGGCCAACGTCCTGACTTTC.

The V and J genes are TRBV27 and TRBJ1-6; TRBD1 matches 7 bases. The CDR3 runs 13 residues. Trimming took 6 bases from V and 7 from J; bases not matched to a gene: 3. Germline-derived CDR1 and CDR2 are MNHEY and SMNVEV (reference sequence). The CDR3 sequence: CASSPGQNSPLHF. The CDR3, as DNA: TGTGCCAGCAGCCCGGGACAGAATTCACCCCTCCACTTT.

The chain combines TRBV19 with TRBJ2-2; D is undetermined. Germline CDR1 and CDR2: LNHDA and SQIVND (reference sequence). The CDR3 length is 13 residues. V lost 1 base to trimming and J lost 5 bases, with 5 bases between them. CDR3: CASSIGWTGELFF. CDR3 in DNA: TGTGCCAGTAGTATAGGGTGGACCGGGGAGCTGTTTTTT.

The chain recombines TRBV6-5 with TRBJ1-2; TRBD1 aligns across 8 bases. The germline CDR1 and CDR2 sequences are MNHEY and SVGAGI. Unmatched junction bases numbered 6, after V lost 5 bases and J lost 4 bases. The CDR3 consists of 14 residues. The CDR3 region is CASSTRTGSYGYTF. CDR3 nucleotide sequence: TGTGCCAGCAGTACCAGGACAGGGTCCTATGGCTACACCTTC.

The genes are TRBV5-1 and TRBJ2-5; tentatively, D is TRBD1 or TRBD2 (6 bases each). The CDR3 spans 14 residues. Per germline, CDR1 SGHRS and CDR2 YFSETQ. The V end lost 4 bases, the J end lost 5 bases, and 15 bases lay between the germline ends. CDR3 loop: CASSQEGGGETQYF. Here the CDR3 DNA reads TGCGCCAGCAGCCAGGAGGGGGGTGGTGAGACCCAGTACTTC.

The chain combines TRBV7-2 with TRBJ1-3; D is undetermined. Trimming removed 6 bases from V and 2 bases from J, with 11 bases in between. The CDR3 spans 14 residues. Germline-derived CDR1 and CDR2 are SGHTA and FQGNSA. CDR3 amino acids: CASRTPLPGNTIYF. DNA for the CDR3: TGTGCCAGCAGAACCCCCCTCCCTGGAAACACCATATATTTT. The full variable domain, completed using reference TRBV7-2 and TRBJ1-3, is GAGVSQSPSNKVTEKGKDVELRCDPISGHTALYWYRQSLGQGLEFLIYFQGNSAPDKSGLPSDRFSAERTGGSVSTLTIQRTQQEDSAVYLCASRTPLPGNTIYFGEGSWLTVV.

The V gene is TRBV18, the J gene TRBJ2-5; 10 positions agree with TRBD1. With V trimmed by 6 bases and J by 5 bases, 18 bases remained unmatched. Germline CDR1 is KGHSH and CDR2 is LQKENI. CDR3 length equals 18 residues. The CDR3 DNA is TGTGCCAGCTCTCACAACGCTGCGGACAGGGGGAGTGGTGAGACCCAGTACTTC. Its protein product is CASSHNAADRGSGETQYF.

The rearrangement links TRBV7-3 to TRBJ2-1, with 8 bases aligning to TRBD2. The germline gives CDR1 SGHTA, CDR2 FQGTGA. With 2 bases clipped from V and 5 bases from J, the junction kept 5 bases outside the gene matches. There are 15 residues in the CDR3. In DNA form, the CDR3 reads TGTGCCAGCAGCTTAGGTGGCGGGGGGCACAATGAGCAGTTCTTC. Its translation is CASSLGGGGHNEQFF.